This entry is about one T cell receptor (beta chain). The antigen remains undetermined. This sample stems from a study of regulatory and conventional T cells in RAG deficiency. Notes on the study in general: Control T-cell subsets had markedly higher Shannon entropy and lower Simpson indices than RAG-deficient patients.

V shed 5 bases and J 5 bases; nucleotides not matched to a gene: 15. The CDR3 loop spans 15 amino acids. The V gene's germline CDR1 is GTSNPN and CDR2 SVGIG (reference sequence). Sequencing was performed with immunoSEQ multiplex PCR; in TCRdb, only in-frame clones are kept and a portion is missing. The table lists 34,000 or so clones, 89% of them singletons, with roughly 13% in the top ten. This sample was also put to use in a study of regulatory T cells. That work adds: The PCR used 52 TRBV and 13 TRBJ primers. Skewed V and J usage and few unique V-J pairs marked patient repertoires, most in Tregs.

Input material: CD8+ T cells sorted from blood. The chain joins TRBV30 to TRBJ2-7; 7 bases fit TRBD1. This clonotype was obtained from a human donor in good health. CDR3 sequence: CAWRALLQGLHEQYF. In nucleotides, the CDR3 is TGTGCCTGGCGGGCTCTTTTACAGGGGCTCCACGAGCAGTACTTC.